One T cell receptor (beta chain) is described in this entry. Its antigen is not known. This record comes from a study of shared clonotypes between healthy human individuals. Terminally differentiated effector memory CD45RA+ cells were excluded from the naive CD8 cells, which were CD45RO-negative and positively selected for CCR7. Points from the study as a whole: Investigators expected sequencing depth to affect clonotype sharing among donors.

The V gene lost 6 bases and the J gene lost 4 bases, with 15 bases spanning the gap. Germline V gives CDR1 MNHEY, CDR2 SVGAGI. This CDR3 spans 15 amino acids. This table comes from immunoSEQ multiplex PCR, and its TCRdb copy is limited to in-frame clones, with some not included. The sample consists of about 2.2 million clones, 80% to 95% of them appearing once. Sequencing was carried out using naive CD8+ T cells from PBMCs. The rearrangement joins TRBV6-5 to TRBJ1-4, with D possibly TRBD1 on 5 matching bases. This clonotype was sampled from a man younger than 30 in good health. Some clones in this sample may be carry-over from other donors' samples. The CDR3 nucleotides are TGTGCCAGCAGCCCCCGGGGACGGGATAATGAAAAACTGTTTTTT. This codes for CASSPRGRDNEKLFF.